This T cell receptor beta chain was captured by sequencing in a study of blood T cell repertoires in COVID-19. About the study: The United States, Italy and Spain were the sources of the acute and convalescent COVID-19 samples. The analysed material was cDNA or gDNA that came from T cells, B-cell-depleted T cells, or PBMCs.

In Seattle, patients joined the study during active infection and were tracked longitudinally. How the authors handled the data: Using reference gene primer amplification, nucleated cell counts were estimated. The data were produced by immunoSEQ multiplex PCR, yet TCRdb's version contains in-frame clones alone and is incomplete. The V and J calls and clone size are taken from that table; D and trimming were inferred from the DNA. The sample includes 150,000 to 200,000 clones, 80% to 90% seen only once; the top ten take roughly 15%. The TCR comes from an older woman with COVID-19, enrolled during active disease. The sample consisted of peripheral blood.

In DNA form, the CDR3 reads TGTGCCAGCAGCCCCTGGGACAGGGGGCACGAAGCTTTCTTT. Translating gives CASSPWDRGHEAFF. The genes are TRBV7-2 and TRBJ1-1, with TRBD1 identical over 12 bases. The CDR3 loop spans 14 amino acids. CDR1 and CDR2 from the germline V gene are SGHTA and FQGNSA. V trimming: 5 bases; J trimming: 8 bases; junction bases outside the gene matches: 6. The full variable domain, its missing parts supplied by reference TRBV7-2 and TRBJ1-1, is GAGVSQSPSNKVTEKGKDVELRCDPISGHTALYWYRQSLGQGLEFLIYFQGNSAPDKSGLPSDRFSAERTGGSVSTLTIQRTQQEDSAVYLCASSPWDRGHEAFFGQGTRLTVV.